The 12 T cell receptor beta chains presented below share a single source sample, sequenced in a study of OX40 agonist ivuxolimab in advanced cancers. Library generation was performed with the immunoSEQ multiplex PCR assay. The immuneACCESS repertoire file appears here via TCRdb, limited to in-frame rearrangements. These files lack a portion of the clones; in checked studies, under half of the deficit traces to unresolved V genes, and the cause of the others is not known. The sample table shows around 50,000 clones, and around nine tenths are seen once. Roughly 0.67% of the sample belongs to the ten largest clones. The sample consisted of CD4+ or CD8+ T cells sorted from blood, taken in a trial of the OX40 agonist ivuxolimab. The receptors stem from an adult with an advanced solid tumor such as melanoma, head and neck, liver or kidney cancer.

The chain has TRBV5-1 and TRBJ1-2; D uncertain. V lost 0 bases, J lost 5 bases, and 8 bases lay in between. The CDR3 has 13 residues. Germline CDR1 SGHRS, CDR2 YFSETQ. CDR3 DNA: TGCGCCAGCAGCTTGGGGCCCTGGTATGGCTACACCTTC. It specifies CASSLGPWYGYTF. Drawing the rest from reference TRBV5-1 and TRBJ1-2, the complete variable domain is KAGVTQTPRYLIKTRGQQVTLSCSPISGHRSVSWYQQTPGQGLQFLFEYFSETQRNKGNFPGRFSGRQFSNSRSEMNVSTLELGDSALYLCASSLGPWYGYTFGSGTRLTVV.

V gene TRBV15 combines with J gene TRBJ2-3; weak D call: TRBD2 (6 bases). The germline V and J ends were trimmed by 5 bases and 2 bases, with 14 bases remaining between them. This CDR3 comprises 15 residues. Germline V gives CDR1 LNHNV, CDR2 YYDKDF (reference sequence). The chain's CDR3 is CATSRRRDPTDTQYF. DNA for the CDR3: TGTGCCACCAGCCGCCGGCGGGACCCCACAGATACGCAGTATTTT. Full variable domain (remainder filled in from reference TRBV15 and TRBJ2-3): DAMVIQNPRYQVTQFGKPVTLSCSQTLNHNVMYWYQQKSSQAPKLLFHYYDKDFNNEADTPDNFQSRRPNTSFCFLDIRSPGLGDTAMYLCATSRRRDPTDTQYFGPGTRLTVL.

The rearrangement links TRBV5-5 to TRBJ2-2; no clear D. V lost 4 bases, J lost 2 bases, and 12 bases lay in between. CDR3 length: 15 amino acids. CDR1 is SGHKS, CDR2 YYEKEE, per germline (reference sequence). The CDR3 DNA is TGTGCCAGCAGCGATTTCCCGGCAAACACCGGGGAGCTGTTTTTT. Its translation: CASSDFPANTGELFF.

The V gene is TRBV11-1, the J gene TRBJ2-7, with D perhaps TRBD2 (6 bases). Germline V CDR1 and CDR2: SGHAT, FQDESV (reference sequence). The CDR3 has 15 amino acids. Trimming took 5 bases from V and 5 from J, leaving 19 bases between them. The CDR3 loop reads CASSLLRGNVNEQYF. The CDR3 bases are TGTGCCAGCAGCCTCCTCCGCGGGAATGTCAACGAGCAGTACTTC.

The rearrangement uses TRBV2 and TRBJ2-5, with D possibly TRBD1 on 6 matching bases. The CDR3 runs 13 residues. The V gene's germline CDR1 is SNHLY and CDR2 FYNNEI. The germline V and J ends were trimmed by 4 bases and 3 bases, with 9 bases remaining between them. CDR3 residues: CASSVYREETQYF. The CDR3 nucleotides read TGTGCCAGCAGTGTATACAGGGAAGAGACCCAGTACTTC.

V gene TRBV19 combines with J gene TRBJ2-7, with 9 bases matching TRBD1. Germline V gene lookup returns CDR1 LNHDA and CDR2 SQIVND (reference sequence). This CDR3 region has 14 residues. The V and J ends lost 6 bases and 4 bases, in that order; junction bases with no gene match: 7. The CDR3: CASRPTGGSYEQYF. CDR3 nucleotide sequence: TGTGCCAGTAGGCCTACAGGGGGCAGTTACGAGCAGTACTTC. Together with reference TRBV19 and TRBJ2-7, the CDR3 gives the full variable domain: DGGITQSPKYLFRKEGQNVTLSCEQNLNHDAMYWYRQDPGQGLRLIYYSQIVNDFQKGDIAEGYSVSREKKESFPLTVTSAQKNPTAFYLCASRPTGGSYEQYFGPGTRLTVT.

V and J are TRBV29-1 and TRBJ2-1; D unclear. Trimming cost V 1 base and J 7 bases, with 14 bases left between them. Germline lookup yields CDR1 SQVTM and CDR2 ANQGSEA. The CDR3 totals 14 residues. The CDR3 loop reads CSVEGGQSLNEQFF. The DNA of the CDR3 is TGCAGCGTTGAAGGAGGTCAATCTTTGAATGAGCAGTTCTTC.

J is TRBJ2-7 and V is TRBV30; TRBD1 is a possible D gene (6 bases). The CDR3 extends over 11 amino acids. V was clipped by 4 bases and J by 4 bases, with 8 bases between them. CDR1 GTSNPN and CDR2 SVGIG come from the germline V gene (reference sequence). The chain's CDR3 is CAWTQGYEQYF. CDR3 DNA sequence: TGTGCCTGGACACAGGGTTACGAGCAGTACTTC.

This clone appeared a single time. The chain combines TRBV29-1 with TRBJ2-5; 8 nucleotides agree with TRBD1. The CDR3 runs 13 residues. Per the germline V gene, CDR1 is SQVTM and CDR2 is ANQGSEA. V dropped 1 base and J dropped 4; count of bases not matched to a gene: 2. In DNA, the CDR3 is TGCAGCGTTGAAGGACAGGGGAGAGAGACCCAGTACTTC. Its protein product is CSVEGQGRETQYF. The full variable domain, completed using reference TRBV29-1 and TRBJ2-5, is SAVISQKPSRDICQRGTSLTIQCQVDSQVTMMFWYRQQPGQSLTLIATANQGSEATYESGFVIDKFPISRPNLTFSTLTVSNMSPEDSSIYLCSVEGQGRETQYFGPGTRLLVL.

The rearrangement joins TRBV7-6 to TRBJ2-7, with 10 bases identical to TRBD2. Germline V lookup: CDR1 SGHVS, CDR2 FNYEAQ. J lost 4 bases, V lost 6 bases, and 9 bases had no gene match. The CDR3 covers 15 residues. The chain's CDR3 is CASRPRAGGTYEQYF. The CDR3 DNA reads as TGTGCCAGCAGACCAAGAGCGGGAGGGACGTACGAGCAGTACTTC.

The chain carries TRBV10-2 and TRBJ2-7; D not resolved. Germline CDR1 reads WSHSY; CDR2 reads SAAADI. V lost 0 bases and J lost 3, with 6 bases in between. The CDR3 is 13 amino acids. The CDR3 here is CASSESGLYEQYF. In DNA form, the CDR3 reads TGCGCCAGCAGTGAGTCGGGCCTCTACGAGCAGTACTTC.

A remark on this clone: The junction departs from the called germline gene at one end, perhaps through a read error. This chain connects TRBV5-1 to TRBJ2-3; 7 bases agree with TRBD2. CDR1 SGHRS and CDR2 YFSETQ come from the germline V gene. There are 15 residues in the CDR3. The CDR3 region is CASRLLADSTDTQYF. The CDR3 coding sequence is TGCGCCAGCCGCTTGCTAGCGGACAGCACAGATACGCAGTATTTT.